The rows below give T cell receptor beta chains drawn from one sample of a study of blood T cell repertoires in COVID-19. The method was immunoSEQ multiplex PCR; TCRdb's version includes in-frame clones alone and lacks a portion of them. The table lists about 160,000 clones, just under 85% of them singletons. The sample consisted of peripheral blood. The receptors derive from a woman aged 80 or older with acute or convalescent COVID-19. The CDR3 runs from the conserved cysteine through the conserved F or W. A D gene is named only where the DNA matches it firmly. The size field is filled for only some rows; it gives once, few, many or a size class.

TRBD1	TRBV28	TRBJ1-2	few	TGTGCCAGCAGTTTAGAGGCCGGGACAGGGGGTTACTATGGCTACACCTTC	CASSLEAGTGGYYGYTF
TRBD1	TRBV18	TRBJ1-1	-	TGTGCCAGCTCACCCGGCAGGGGGCGTCTGCCCACTGAAGCTTTCTTT	CASSPGRGRLPTEAFF
TRBD2	TRBV9	TRBJ2-3	-	TGTGCCAGCAGCGTAGGCGAACTAGCGGGAGGGCCGACAGATACGCAGTATTTT	CASSVGELAGGPTDTQYF
TRBD1	TRBV4-3	TRBJ1-2	-	TGCGCCAGCAGCCACGGGACAGGGGATTATGGCTACACCTTC	CASSHGTGDYGYTF
-	TRBV29-1	TRBJ2-7	once	TGCAGCGTTGAATTGGGCCGGGTGCGAGGGACCTACGAGCAGTACTTC	CSVELGRVRGTYEQYF
TRBD2	TRBV2	TRBJ2-2	-	TGTGCCAGCAGTGAAGGGGACTATAGGTCTGGGGAGCTGTTTTTT	CASSEGDYRSGELFF
-	TRBV9	TRBJ2-1	-	TGTGCCAGCAGCGGCCAGGGTACCTCCTACAATGAGCAGTTCTTC	CASSGQGTSYNEQFF
TRBD2	TRBV9	TRBJ2-1	-	TGTGCCAGCAGCGTATCGGGTTCTAGCGGATACAATGAGCAGTTCTTC	CASSVSGSSGYNEQFF
TRBD1	TRBV19	TRBJ1-2	-	TGTGCCAGTACCGTAACGGGGACAGGGGTCGGCTACACCTTC	CASTVTGTGVGYTF
-	TRBV2	TRBJ1-6	-	TGTGCCAGCAGTGAGTGGCAGGCGGGTAATTCACCCCTCCACTTT	CASSEWQAGNSPLHF
TRBD2	TRBV27	TRBJ2-1	-	TGTGCCAGCAGTCCCGTGAGCGGGAGTTCTTCCCTATCTCAATACAATGAGCAGTTCTTC	CASSPVSGSSSLSQYNEQFF
TRBD1	TRBV30	TRBJ1-1	-	TGTGCCTGGGCCAAACAGGGGATCGGTGAAGCTTTCTTT	CAWAKQGIGEAFF
TRBD1	TRBV10-1	TRBJ2-1	-	TGCGCCAGCACCCAGACAGGGGGCGGAGAGCAGTTCTTC	CASTQTGGGEQFF
TRBD2	TRBV5-1	TRBJ2-3	-	TGCGCCAGCAGCACGGCGGGAGATGGTGATACGCAGTATTTT	CASSTAGDGDTQYF
TRBD1	TRBV5-4	TRBJ2-3	-	TGTGCCAGCAGCCTGAGACAGGGGGCGGCAGATACGCAGTATTTT	CASSLRQGAADTQYF
TRBD1	TRBV5-5	TRBJ1-6	-	TGTGCCAGCAGCTCCGGGACAGGGGGAGGCTCACCCCTCCACTTT	CASSSGTGGGSPLHF
-	TRBV25-1	TRBJ2-3	-	TGTGCCAGCAGTGGGCGAGGGTCTACGGATACGCAGTATTTT	CASSGRGSTDTQYF